The clone carrying this TCR beta chain occurred many times. TCRdb analysed the 5' RACE reads with MiXCR anew, one entry per CDR3 protein. The top ten clones hold approximately 4.3% of a sample with 600,000 to 800,000 distinct CDR3 sequences, around 20% of them seen once. The data derive from a study of identical twins. J gave up 2 bases and V 0 bases, and 4 bases lay outside the gene matches. Germline V gives CDR1 SGHRS, CDR2 YFSETQ. The CDR3 covers 16 residues. These data also featured in a second study, about T cells expressing NK-cell markers.

Sequenced material: PBMCs. The gene calls are TRBV5-1 and TRBJ2-1; TRBD2 matches at 8 bases. The sequence derives from a young woman in good health. CDR3 residues: CASSLASGGAYNEQFF. CDR3 DNA sequence: TGCGCCAGCAGCTTGGCATCCGGGGGGGCCTACAATGAGCAGTTCTTC. Looking up the rest from reference TRBV5-1 and TRBJ2-1 gives the full variable domain: KAGVTQTPRYLIKTRGQQVTLSCSPISGHRSVSWYQQTPGQGLQFLFEYFSETQRNKGNFPGRFSGRQFSNSRSEMNVSTLELGDSALYLCASSLASGGAYNEQFFGPGTRLTVL.